This is a list of T cell receptor beta chains from one sample in a study of cytomegalovirus exposure and HLA in healthy donors. Only in-frame clones appear in the TCRdb table, and some are missing; sequencing was by immunoSEQ multiplex PCR. This sample carries about 280,000 clones, around nine tenths of them seen once, and the ten largest clones take roughly 2.3%. What was sequenced was PBMCs. These receptors all stem from a woman in her late teens or twenties in good health and CMV-seronegative. CDR3s include the opening cysteine and the closing phenylalanine or tryptophan. A D gene is named only where the DNA matches it firmly. Clone size is given for some rows only: seen once, a few or many times, or a class if the clone is expanded.

clone_size j_call d_call v_call cdr3_aa cdr3_nt
NA TRBJ2-3 TRBD2 TRBV4-1 CASSQDRSSGPRSDTQYF TGCGCCAGCAGCCAAGATCGGTCTAGCGGTCCCAGGTCAGATACGCAGTATTTT
NA TRBJ1-4 NA TRBV4-1 CASSQGWGVTNEKLFF TGCGCCAGCAGCCAAGGCTGGGGGGTAACTAATGAAAAACTGTTTTTT
NA TRBJ2-2 NA TRBV18 CASSPPGTGELFF TGTGCCAGCTCACCCCCGGGGACCGGGGAGCTGTTTTTT
NA TRBJ2-2 TRBD1 TRBV2 CASSGQGGTGELFF TGTGCCAGCAGTGGACAGGGTGGGACCGGGGAGCTGTTTTTT
NA TRBJ1-1 TRBD1 TRBV5-4 CASSLSGTGGSEAFF TGTGCCAGCAGCCTTAGCGGGACAGGGGGGTCTGAAGCTTTCTTT
NA TRBJ2-5 TRBD2 TRBV6-6 CASRLAGAGETQYF TGTGCCAGCAGGCTAGCGGGGGCGGGGGAGACCCAGTACTTC
NA TRBJ2-7 TRBD1 TRBV13 CASTLGGTYEQYF TGTGCCAGCACCCTAGGGGGCACGTACGAGCAGTACTTC
NA TRBJ2-7 NA TRBV5-1 CASSLAIAYEQYF TGCGCCAGCAGCTTGGCAATAGCCTACGAGCAGTACTTC
NA TRBJ2-7 NA TRBV18 CASSPPLSREQYF TGTGCCAGCTCACCACCTCTCTCTCGGGAGCAGTACTTC
NA TRBJ2-3 NA TRBV5-1 CASSLPVRTASTSTDTQYF TGCGCCAGCAGCTTGCCCGTCCGGACAGCTTCTACTAGCACAGATACGCAGTATTTT
once TRBJ1-4 NA TRBV5-1 CASSLDRASTTNEKLFF TGCGCCAGCAGCTTGGACAGGGCCTCGACAACTAATGAAAAACTGTTTTTT
NA TRBJ2-2 TRBD1 TRBV9 CASSSDRESGELFF TGTGCCAGCAGCTCCGACAGGGAGAGCGGGGAGCTGTTTTTT
NA TRBJ1-2 NA TRBV7-9 CASSLNSYGYTF TGTGCCAGCAGCTTAAACAGCTATGGCTACACCTTC
NA TRBJ1-1 NA TRBV7-9 CASSLASTGSTEAFF TGTGCCAGCAGCTTAGCGTCTACAGGGAGCACTGAAGCTTTCTTT
NA TRBJ1-4 NA TRBV5-1 CASSPASLEKLFF TGCGCCAGCAGTCCTGCCTCCCTAGAAAAACTGTTTTTT
NA TRBJ1-1 NA TRBV2 CASSLTGYGNTEAFF TGTGCCAGCAGCCTTACAGGGTACGGGAACACTGAAGCTTTCTTT
NA TRBJ2-7 TRBD1 TRBV6-5 CASSRTGGSNYEQYF TGTGCCAGCAGCAGGACAGGGGGCTCGAATTACGAGCAGTACTTC
NA TRBJ2-1 TRBD2 TRBV6-5 CASSGGDYNEQFF TGTGCCAGCAGTGGGGGGGACTACAATGAGCAGTTCTTC
NA TRBJ1-5 TRBD1 TRBV7-3 CASSGQGAGQPQHF TGTGCCAGCAGCGGACAGGGGGCAGGTCAGCCCCAGCATTTT
NA TRBJ2-2 TRBD1 TRBV25-1 CASRARQGAAGELFF TGTGCCAGCAGGGCTAGACAGGGGGCGGCCGGGGAGCTGTTTTTT
NA TRBJ2-1 TRBD1 TRBV28 CASSSDRGPYNEQFF TGTGCCAGCAGTTCCGACAGGGGACCCTACAATGAGCAGTTCTTC
NA TRBJ2-7 TRBD1 TRBV15 CATSGPGQGAYEQYF TGTGCCACCAGCGGACCGGGACAGGGTGCCTACGAGCAGTACTTC
once TRBJ2-4 NA TRBV14 CASSHPGWDIQYF TGTGCCAGCAGCCACCCAGGGTGGGACATTCAGTACTTC
NA TRBJ2-7 NA TRBV27 CASSNGRSYEQYF TGTGCCAGCTCCAACGGTCGCTCCTACGAGCAGTACTTC
NA TRBJ2-7 NA TRBV5-6 CASSLGNPYEQYF TGTGCCAGCAGCTTGGGTAACCCCTACGAGCAGTACTTC
NA TRBJ1-6 NA TRBV6-5 CASVGSSYNSPLHF TGTGCCAGTGTGGGGAGCTCCTATAATTCCCCCCTCCACTTT
NA TRBJ1-6 NA TRBV5-3 CARRGGDNSPLHF TGTGCCAGAAGGGGAGGGGATAATTCACCCCTCCACTTT
few TRBJ2-7 NA TRBV10-3 CAISASLYEQYF TGTGCCATCAGTGCCTCTCTCTACGAGCAGTACTTC
NA TRBJ1-6 TRBD1 TRBV19 CASSSWTGSSYNSPLHF TGTGCCAGTAGTTCGTGGACAGGGAGCTCCTATAATTCACCCCTCCACTTT
NA TRBJ1-2 NA TRBV13 CASSLRARVYGYTF TGTGCCAGCAGCTTAAGGGCCAGGGTTTATGGCTACACCTTC
NA TRBJ2-3 NA TRBV25-1 CASSDRAYTDTQYF TGTGCCAGCAGTGACAGGGCTTACACAGATACGCAGTATTTT
NA TRBJ2-1 TRBD2 TRBV10-3 CAISRTSGGGNEQFF TGTGCCATCAGTCGTACTAGCGGGGGTGGTAATGAGCAGTTCTTC
once TRBJ2-3 TRBD2 TRBV2 CASVAGASDTQYF TGTGCCAGCGTAGCGGGGGCTTCAGATACGCAGTATTTT
NA TRBJ2-5 TRBD2 TRBV27 CASSQLAGGSETQYF TGTGCCAGCAGTCAACTAGCGGGGGGGTCGGAGACCCAGTACTTC
NA TRBJ1-1 NA TRBV7-8 CASSSLRGNTEAFF TGTGCCAGCAGCTCCCTCAGAGGGAACACTGAAGCTTTCTTT
NA TRBJ1-6 NA TRBV19 CASSIAGDNSPLHF TGTGCCAGTAGTATCGCGGGGGATAATTCACCCCTCCACTTT
NA TRBJ2-5 NA TRBV13 CASSLGWRGEETQYF TGTGCCAGCAGCTTAGGCTGGAGGGGAGAAGAGACCCAGTACTTC
NA TRBJ2-7 NA TRBV29-1 CSVTATYEQYF TGCAGCGTCACAGCTACCTACGAGCAGTACTTC
NA TRBJ1-2 TRBD1 TRBV18 CASSPSTGTEYGYTF TGTGCCAGCTCACCGTCCACCGGGACAGAGTATGGCTACACCTTC
NA TRBJ1-5 NA TRBV18 CASTRDSNQPQHF TGTGCCAGCACCAGGGATAGCAATCAGCCCCAGCATTTT